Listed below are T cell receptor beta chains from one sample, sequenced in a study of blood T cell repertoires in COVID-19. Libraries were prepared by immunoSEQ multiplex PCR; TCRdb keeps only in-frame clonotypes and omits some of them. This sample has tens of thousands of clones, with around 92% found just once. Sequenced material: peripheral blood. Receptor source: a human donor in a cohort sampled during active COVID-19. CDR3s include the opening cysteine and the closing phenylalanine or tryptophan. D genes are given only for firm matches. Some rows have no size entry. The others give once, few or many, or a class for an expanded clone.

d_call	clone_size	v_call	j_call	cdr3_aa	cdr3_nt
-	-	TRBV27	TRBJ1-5	CASSSGLGQPQHF	TGTGCCAGCAGTTCAGGGTTGGGTCAGCCCCAGCATTTT
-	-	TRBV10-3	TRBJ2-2	CATDSVNTGELFF	TGTGCCACGGACAGCGTGAACACCGGGGAGCTGTTTTTT
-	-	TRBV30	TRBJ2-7	CAWSVYSYEQYF	TGTGCCTGGAGTGTCTACTCCTACGAGCAGTACTTC
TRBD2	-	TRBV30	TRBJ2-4	CAWSGAKSGGAGMNIQYF	TGTGCCTGGAGCGGCGCCAAGAGCGGGGGGGCGGGTATGAACATTCAGTACTTC
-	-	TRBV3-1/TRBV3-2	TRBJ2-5	CASSQVGGRGGSESQYF	TGTGCCAGCAGCCAAGTCGGCGGGCGTGGGGGGTCCGAGTCCCAGTACTTC
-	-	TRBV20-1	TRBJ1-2	CSASLVGGYRGYTF	TGCAGTGCCAGTCTTGTCGGGGGGTACAGGGGCTACACCTTC
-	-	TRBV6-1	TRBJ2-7	CASSESFSQLGGYEQYF	TGTGCCAGCAGTGAGTCCTTTAGCCAACTCGGGGGCTACGAGCAGTACTTC
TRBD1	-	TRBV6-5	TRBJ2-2	CASSYSTGGTGELFF	TGTGCCAGCAGTTACTCGACAGGGGGAACCGGGGAGCTGTTTTTT
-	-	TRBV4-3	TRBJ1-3	CASSQGHSSGNTIYF	TGCGCCAGCAGCCAAGGTCACAGCTCTGGAAACACCATATATTTT
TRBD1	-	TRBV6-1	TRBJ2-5	CASSEARLGQGPQYF	TGTGCCAGCAGTGAAGCGAGGTTGGGACAGGGGCCCCAGTACTTC
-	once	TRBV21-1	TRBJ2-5	CASSSPGLAGLQETQYF	TGTGCCAGCAGCTCCCCCGGGCTAGCGGGGTTACAAGAGACCCAGTACTTC
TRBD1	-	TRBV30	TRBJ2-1	CAWSQDRVLYNEQFF	TGTGCCTGGAGTCAAGACAGGGTTCTCTACAATGAGCAGTTCTTC
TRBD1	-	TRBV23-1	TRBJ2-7	CASSQGTGGYEQYF	TGCGCCAGCAGTCAAGGGACAGGGGGCTACGAGCAGTACTTC
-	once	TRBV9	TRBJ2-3	CASSVVAGSSTDTQYF	TGTGCCAGCAGCGTAGTGGCGGGATCTAGCACAGATACGCAGTATTTT
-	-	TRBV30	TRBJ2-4	CAWTTWRDSDVNIQYF	TGTGCCTGGACCACTTGGCGGGACTCCGACGTAAACATTCAGTACTTC
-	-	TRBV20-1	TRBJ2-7	CSASRGLNSYEQYF	TGCAGTGCTAGTCGGGGGTTGAACTCCTACGAGCAGTACTTC
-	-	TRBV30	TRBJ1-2	CAWSVAGDHTF	TGTGCCTGGAGTGTAGCAGGGGACCACACCTTC
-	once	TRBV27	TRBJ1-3	CASSAGWGAGNTIYF	TGTGCCAGCAGTGCAGGGTGGGGGGCTGGAAACACCATATATTTT
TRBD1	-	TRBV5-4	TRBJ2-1	CASSVDRGRVEQFF	TGTGCCAGCAGCGTGGACAGGGGGAGGGTAGAGCAGTTCTTC
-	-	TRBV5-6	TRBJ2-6	CASSLSGANVLTF	TGTGCCAGCAGCCTATCTGGGGCCAACGTCCTGACTTTC
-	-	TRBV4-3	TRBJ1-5	CASSQDMADYQPQHF	TGCGCCAGCAGCCAAGATATGGCAGATTATCAGCCCCAGCATTTT
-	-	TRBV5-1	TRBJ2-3	CASSPSGLSTDTQYF	TGCGCCAGCAGCCCCTCGGGACTCAGCACAGATACGCAGTATTTT
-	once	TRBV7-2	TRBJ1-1	CASSLDPRTEAFF	TGTGCCAGCAGCTTAGATCCGCGGACTGAAGCTTTCTTT
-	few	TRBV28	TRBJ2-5	CASSLSPDQETQYF	TGTGCCAGCAGTTTATCGCCAGACCAAGAGACCCAGTACTTC
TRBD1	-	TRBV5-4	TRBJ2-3	CASTRDRGTDTQYF	TGTGCCAGCACCCGGGACAGGGGGACAGATACGCAGTATTTT
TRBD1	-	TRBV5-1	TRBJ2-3	CASNYPGQGATDTQYF	TGCGCCAGCAATTACCCGGGACAGGGGGCAACAGATACGCAGTATTTT
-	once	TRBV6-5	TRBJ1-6	CASSSLSGNSPLHF	TGTGCCAGCAGTTCCTTAAGCGGGAATTCACCCCTCCACTTT
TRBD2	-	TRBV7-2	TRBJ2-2	CASSLRTSAHGELFF	TGTGCCAGCAGCTTACGGACTAGTGCTCACGGGGAGCTGTTTTTT
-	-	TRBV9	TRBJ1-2	CASSVAGTSSGGYTF	TGTGCCAGCAGCGTAGCCGGGACATCGTCAGGCGGCTACACCTTC
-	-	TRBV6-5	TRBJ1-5	CASNSGGYSNQPQHF	TGTGCCAGCAATTCGGGGGGTTATAGCAATCAGCCCCAGCATTTT